These T cell receptor beta chains were read from a single sample in a study of shared clonotypes between healthy human individuals. Libraries were prepared by immunoSEQ multiplex PCR; TCRdb keeps only in-frame clonotypes and omits some of them. The sample carries 2.3 million or so clones, approximately 95% recorded once. The sequenced sample consisted of naive CD4+ T cells from PBMCs. The receptor source for this set is a man between 18 and 35 years old in good health. Some clones in this sample may be carry-over from other donors' samples. The CDR3 runs from the conserved cysteine through the conserved F or W. The D gene is left open where the match is weak. Size is omitted from some rows. Given values are once, few, many or a class for expanded clones.

d_call	clone_size	v_call	j_call	cdr3_aa	cdr3_nt
NA	NA	TRBV7-2	TRBJ2-3	CASSPGLAADTQYF	TGTGCCAGCAGCCCAGGGTTAGCAGCAGATACGCAGTATTTT
NA	once	TRBV28	TRBJ2-7	CASSPPLYEQYF	TGTGCCAGCAGTCCCCCTCTCTACGAGCAGTACTTC
NA	once	TRBV9	TRBJ2-1	CASSGQGGSSYNEQFF	TGTGCCAGCAGCGGCCAGGGGGGGAGCTCCTACAATGAGCAGTTCTTC
TRBD1	NA	TRBV4-2	TRBJ2-7	CASSRAGQVFNEQYF	TGTGCCAGCAGCCGCGCCGGACAGGTTTTCAACGAGCAGTACTTC
NA	NA	TRBV5-1	TRBJ2-1	CASSLALGAANEQFF	TGCGCCAGCAGCTTGGCCCTCGGGGCTGCCAATGAGCAGTTCTTC
NA	NA	TRBV19	TRBJ1-2	CASSIGFNYGYTF	TGTGCCAGTAGTATTGGGTTTAACTATGGCTACACCTTC
NA	NA	TRBV11-3	TRBJ2-7	CASSLGVDYEQYF	TGTGCCAGCAGCTTGGGAGTCGACTACGAGCAGTACTTC
TRBD1	NA	TRBV28	TRBJ2-7	CASSLGGQDPKEQYF	TGTGCCAGCAGTTTAGGGGGACAGGATCCTAAGGAGCAGTACTTC
NA	few	TRBV6-5	TRBJ1-5	CASSYSREQPQHF	TGTGCCAGCAGTTACTCGCGAGAGCAGCCCCAGCATTTT
NA	NA	TRBV6-6	TRBJ2-6	CASRQGTGPGANVLTF	TGTGCCAGCAGACAAGGGACCGGGCCTGGGGCCAACGTCCTGACTTTC
NA	few	TRBV9	TRBJ2-2	CASSPRGGNTGELFF	TGTGCCAGCAGCCCCCGGGGAGGGAACACCGGGGAGCTGTTTTTT
NA	NA	TRBV5-6	TRBJ1-3	CASSFGVSRSGNTIYF	TGTGCCAGCAGCTTTGGGGTTTCACGCTCTGGAAACACCATATATTTT
NA	NA	TRBV28	TRBJ1-1	CASRTRSARVLVEAFF	TGTGCCAGCAGAACCCGTTCCGCCCGGGTGTTGGTCGAAGCTTTCTTT
TRBD2	NA	TRBV6-5	TRBJ2-1	CASSSVAGGRWGEQFF	TGTGCCAGCAGTTCCGTGGCGGGAGGGCGTTGGGGTGAGCAGTTCTTC
NA	NA	TRBV27	TRBJ2-5	CASSSGNQETQYF	TGTGCCAGTTCCTCGGGGAACCAAGAGACCCAGTACTTC
NA	NA	TRBV28	TRBJ1-2	CASQTGNYGYTF	TGTGCCAGCCAAACCGGCAACTATGGCTACACCTTC
NA	NA	TRBV5-6	TRBJ2-6	CASSLGASGANVLTF	TGTGCCAGCAGCTTAGGGGCCTCTGGGGCCAACGTCCTGACTTTC
TRBD2	NA	TRBV19	TRBJ2-7	CASSIRLAGGYEQYF	TGTGCCAGTAGTATTCGGCTAGCGGGAGGTTACGAGCAGTACTTC
TRBD2	NA	TRBV5-1	TRBJ2-1	CASSQVASGRSWNEQFF	TGCGCCAGCAGCCAGGTGGCTAGCGGGAGATCGTGGAATGAGCAGTTCTTC
TRBD1	NA	TRBV18	TRBJ1-2	CTSSPDRDYSYGYTF	TGTACCAGCTCACCGGACAGGGATTACTCCTATGGCTACACCTTC
NA	few	TRBV29-1	TRBJ1-1	CSVVGQSNTEAFF	TGCAGCGTGGTAGGACAGTCAAACACTGAAGCTTTCTTT
TRBD2	NA	TRBV27	TRBJ2-7	CASFRGQYTRGTRVEGEQYF	TGTGCCAGCTTTCGGGGGCAGTACACCCGAGGGACTAGAGTCGAGGGCGAGCAGTACTTC
TRBD2	NA	TRBV11-1	TRBJ2-1	CASSWGGAGAYNEQFF	TGTGCCAGCAGCTGGGGAGGAGCGGGAGCGTACAATGAGCAGTTCTTC
TRBD1	NA	TRBV18	TRBJ2-7	CASSPPGQRSYEQYF	TGTGCCAGCTCACCACCGGGACAGAGAAGTTACGAGCAGTACTTC
NA	NA	TRBV5-6	TRBJ2-2	CASSLGPASGTGELFF	TGTGCCAGCAGCTTGGGACCGGCCTCCGGCACCGGGGAGCTGTTTTTT
NA	NA	TRBV5-3	TRBJ2-3	CARSRGTPDCTDTQYF	TGTGCCAGAAGCAGGGGGACACCAGACTGCACAGATACGCAGTATTTT
NA	NA	TRBV19	TRBJ1-5	CASSIGRDQPQHF	TGTGCCAGTAGTATAGGGCGCGATCAGCCCCAGCATTTT
NA	NA	TRBV9	TRBJ1-2	CASSPPGNPYGYTF	TGTGCCAGCAGCCCCCCCGGGAACCCCTATGGCTACACCTTC
TRBD1	NA	TRBV18	TRBJ1-1	CASSERLGQANTEAFF	TGTGCCAGCTCGGAACGACTGGGACAGGCGAACACTGAAGCTTTCTTT
NA	few	TRBV11-2	TRBJ1-1	CASSLGQTMNTEAFF	TGTGCCAGCAGCTTAGGACAGACCATGAACACTGAAGCTTTCTTT
TRBD2	NA	TRBV19	TRBJ2-1	CASSKQTSPNIYNEQFF	TGTGCCAGTAGTAAACAGACTAGCCCCAACATCTACAATGAGCAGTTCTTC